Below, one T cell receptor beta chain is given with its context. Its specific antigen is unknown. Base qualities were left out, and no much larger clone turns up one base away. The collaborating institutions used their own protocols to collect whole blood in K2EDTA tubes. For TCRbeta analysis, collaborators shipped samples as frozen whole blood, isolated PBMCs, or DNA extracted from either of those sample types. This entry belongs to a study of blood T cell repertoires in COVID-19 (TCRdb year 2020). Study-wide context: Samples from collaborators originated in the United States, Italy and Spain and spanned both the acute and convalescent phases of COVID-19. The prospective study material was composed of cDNA or gDNA derived from T cells, B-cell-depleted T cells, or PBMCs. Subjects who had been exposed to COVID-19, were actively infected with it, or had recovered from it provided the deeply sampled blood TCRbeta repertoires that made up the dataset. The repertoires were released in a freely available public database intended as a resource for research on the immune response to SARS-CoV-2. Samples were obtained from the ongoing ImmuneRACE study (first 160 participants) and from some 1,300 subjects provided by 6 global collaborators. The sample metadata nearly always contained a de-identified subject ID, COVID-19 status, age in years and sex. Where HLA class I and class II types were available, the types were taken from metadata supplied by the sample provider, not from assay-based typing.

TCRbeta CDR3 regions were amplified from genomic DNA using the immunoSEQ Assay, a bias-controlled multiplex PCR. In the authors' own workflow: The number of nucleated cells in each sample was estimated from the amplification of reference gene primers within the assay. Sequence reads were collapsed and filtered to measure the absolute abundance of every unique TCRbeta CDR3 rearrangement. For each sample, productive Simpson clonality was calculated as the square root of Simpson's diversity index over productive rearrangements. Held by TCRdb, this immuneACCESS table contains in-frame sequences only and omits some clones. Under half of the omission traces to an unresolved V gene where checked; the cause of the rest is unknown. V and J calls and clone size follow that table, whereas D and trimming were derived from the DNA. Here the sample has more than 100,000 clones; around 86% occur a single time. The top ten constitute approximately 10% of the sample.

The CDR3 holds 18 amino acids from the cysteine to the phenylalanine. Here the CDR3 DNA is all that survives: 54 bases in frame from base 1. V trim: 4 bases; J trim: 5 bases; unmatched bases: 12. According to the germline V gene, CDR1 reads MDHEN and CDR2 reads SYDVKM. Findings and caveats that apply to the study as a whole: The amount of clinical and demographic metadata varied by source and participant and was provided uncurated.

Sequenced sample: peripheral blood. The rearranged segments are TRBV28 and TRBJ2-2; 11 central bases correspond to TRBD2. The sequence was collected from a man of 80 years or more with acute or convalescent COVID-19. The DNA reads as follows: TGTGCCAGCAGTTGGGGGGGTAGCGGGAGGGCCAGAACCGGGGAGCTGTTTTTT. This encodes CASSWGGSGRARTGELFF.